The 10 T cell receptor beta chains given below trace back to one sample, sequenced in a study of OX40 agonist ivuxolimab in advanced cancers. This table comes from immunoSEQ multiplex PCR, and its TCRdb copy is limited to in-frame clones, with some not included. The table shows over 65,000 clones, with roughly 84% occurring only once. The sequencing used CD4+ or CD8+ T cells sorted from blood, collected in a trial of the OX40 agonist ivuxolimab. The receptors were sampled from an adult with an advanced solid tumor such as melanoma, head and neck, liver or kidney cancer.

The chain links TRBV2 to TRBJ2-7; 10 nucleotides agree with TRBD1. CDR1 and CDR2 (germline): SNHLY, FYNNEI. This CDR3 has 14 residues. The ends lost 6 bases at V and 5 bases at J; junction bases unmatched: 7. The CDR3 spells CASRPGTGDHEQYF. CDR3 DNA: TGTGCCAGCAGACCCGGGACAGGGGACCACGAGCAGTACTTC.

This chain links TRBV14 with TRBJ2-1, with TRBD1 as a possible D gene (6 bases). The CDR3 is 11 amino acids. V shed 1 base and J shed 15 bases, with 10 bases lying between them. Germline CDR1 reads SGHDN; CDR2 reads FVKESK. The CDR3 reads CASSQGSRGFF. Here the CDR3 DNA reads TGTGCCAGCAGCCAAGGGAGCAGGGGGTTCTTC. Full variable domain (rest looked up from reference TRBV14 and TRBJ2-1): EAGVTQFPSHSVIEKGQTVTLRCDPISGHDNLYWYRRVMGKEIKFLLHFVKESKQDESGMPNNRFLAERTGGTYSTLKVQPAELEDSGVYFCASSQGSRGFFGPGTRLTVL.

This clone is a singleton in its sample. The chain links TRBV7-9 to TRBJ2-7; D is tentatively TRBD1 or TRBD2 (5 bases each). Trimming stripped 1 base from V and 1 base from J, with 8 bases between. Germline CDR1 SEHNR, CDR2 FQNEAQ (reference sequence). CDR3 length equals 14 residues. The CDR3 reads CASSLGGESYEQYF. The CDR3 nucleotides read TGTGCCAGCAGCTTAGGAGGGGAATCCTACGAGCAGTACTTC.

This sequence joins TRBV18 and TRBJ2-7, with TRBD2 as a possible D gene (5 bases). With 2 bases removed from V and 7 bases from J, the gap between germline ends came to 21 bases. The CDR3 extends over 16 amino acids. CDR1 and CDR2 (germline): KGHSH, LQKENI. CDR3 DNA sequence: TGTGCCAGCTCACCAGACTGGTTCGGAGGAATCGATGAGCAGTACTTC. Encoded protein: CASSPDWFGGIDEQYF.

Here the CDR3 reads CASSEARWQINEQFF. CDR3 nucleotide sequence: TGTGCCAGCAGTGAAGCGCGCTGGCAGATCAATGAGCAGTTCTTC. J is TRBJ2-1 and V is TRBV6-1, with no clear D. V was pared by 0 bases and J by 6 bases, with 12 bases between. Germline CDR1 is MNHNS and CDR2 is SASEGT. The CDR3 is 15 residues long.

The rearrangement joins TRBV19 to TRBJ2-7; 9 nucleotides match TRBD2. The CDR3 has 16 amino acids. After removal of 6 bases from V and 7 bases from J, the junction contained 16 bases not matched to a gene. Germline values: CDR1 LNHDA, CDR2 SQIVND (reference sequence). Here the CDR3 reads CASSHGRLAEVGEQYF. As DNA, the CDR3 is TGTGCCAGTAGCCATGGGCGACTAGCGGAGGTGGGAGAGCAGTACTTC.

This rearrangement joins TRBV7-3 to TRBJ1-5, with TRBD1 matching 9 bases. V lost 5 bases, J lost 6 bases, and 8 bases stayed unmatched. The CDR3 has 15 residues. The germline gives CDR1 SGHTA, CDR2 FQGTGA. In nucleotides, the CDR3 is TGTGCCAGCAGCCCCGGACAGGGGACTGCTCAGCCCCAGCATTTT. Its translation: CASSPGQGTAQPQHF.

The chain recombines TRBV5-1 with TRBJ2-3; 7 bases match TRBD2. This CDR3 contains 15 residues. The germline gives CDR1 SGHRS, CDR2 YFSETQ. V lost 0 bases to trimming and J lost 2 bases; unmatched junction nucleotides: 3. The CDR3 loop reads CASSLEGLTTDTQYF. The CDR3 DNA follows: TGCGCCAGCAGCTTGGAGGGACTAACCACAGATACGCAGTATTTT.

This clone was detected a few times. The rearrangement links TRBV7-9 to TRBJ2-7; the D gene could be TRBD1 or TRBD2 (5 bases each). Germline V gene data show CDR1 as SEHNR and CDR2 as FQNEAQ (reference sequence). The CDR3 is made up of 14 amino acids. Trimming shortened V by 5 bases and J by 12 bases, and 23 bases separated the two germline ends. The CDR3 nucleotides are TGTGCCAGCAGCCCCGACAGACTCATTACGAGCGGGTACTTC. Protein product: CASSPDRLITSGYF. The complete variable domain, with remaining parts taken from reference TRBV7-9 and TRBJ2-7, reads DTGVSQNPRHKITKRGQNVTFRCDPISEHNRLYWYRQTLGQGPEFLTYFQNEAQLEKSRLLSDRFSAERPKGSFSTLEIQRTEQGDSAMYLCASSPDRLITSGYFGPGTRLTVT.

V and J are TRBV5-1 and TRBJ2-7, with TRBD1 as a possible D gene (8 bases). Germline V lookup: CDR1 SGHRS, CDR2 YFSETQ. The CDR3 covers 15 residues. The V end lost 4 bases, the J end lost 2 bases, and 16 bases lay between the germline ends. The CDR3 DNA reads TGCGCCAGCAGCACTGACAGGGGAGGGACCTACGAGCAGTACTTC. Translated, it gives CASSTDRGGTYEQYF. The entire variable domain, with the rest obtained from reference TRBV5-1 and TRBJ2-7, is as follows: KAGVTQTPRYLIKTRGQQVTLSCSPISGHRSVSWYQQTPGQGLQFLFEYFSETQRNKGNFPGRFSGRQFSNSRSEMNVSTLELGDSALYLCASSTDRGGTYEQYFGPGTRLTVT.